These 4 T cell receptor beta chains were all obtained from the same sample, sequenced in a study of control samples from healthy donors and cancer patients. The table came from immunoSEQ multiplex PCR; TCRdb's copy has only in-frame clones and leaves some out. This repertoire shows some 97,000 clones, roughly nine tenths found once; its top ten account for more than 15%. The sample comprised blood. These receptors were taken from a woman in her forties or fifties in good health.

The chain is built from TRBV5-1 and TRBJ1-6, with 10 bases that match TRBD1. In germline, CDR1 is SGHRS, CDR2 YFSETQ. The CDR3 sequence is 16 residues long. V dropped 5 bases and J dropped 7; count of bases not matched to a gene: 9. CDR3 in DNA: TGCGCCAGCAGAACCACTCCGGGACAGGGGAATTCACCCCTCCACTTT. Amino acid sequence: CASRTTPGQGNSPLHF.

The V call is TRBV30, the J call TRBJ2-5; D ambiguous. CDR1 is GTSNPN, CDR2 SVGIG, per germline (reference sequence). CDR3 size: 10 residues. V was cut by 5 bases and J by 4 bases, with 5 bases left in between. The CDR3 protein is CAWPPETQYF. CDR3 DNA sequence: TGTGCCTGGCCCCCAGAGACCCAGTACTTC.

The chain has TRBV3-1 (or the pseudogene TRBV3-2) and TRBJ1-5, with D maybe TRBD1 (6 bases). The CDR3 extends over 16 amino acids. The germline V and J ends were trimmed by 4 bases and 0 bases, with 13 bases remaining between them. CDR1 is LGHDT and CDR2 is YNNKEL in the germline V gene (reference sequence). The CDR3 DNA sequence: TGTGCCAGCAGCCCTCGTGGACAGAGTAGCAATCAGCCCCAGCATTTT. Amino acid sequence: CASSPRGQSSNQPQHF.

The chain employs TRBV9 and TRBJ1-6, with TRBD1 matching over 9 bases. Germline trimming cut 3 bases from V and 6 bases from J; bases unmatched to any gene: 13. The CDR3 sequence is 18 residues long. In germline, CDR1 is SGDLS, CDR2 YYNGEE. The CDR3, as DNA: TGTGCCAGCAGCGATCCCGGGACAGGGATCCAGGGTAATTCACCCCTCCACTTT. It encodes CASSDPGTGIQGNSPLHF.